Listed below are T cell receptor beta chains from one sample, sequenced in a study of blood T cell repertoires in COVID-19. Assay: immunoSEQ multiplex PCR; the TCRdb copy retains only in-frame clones and omits some. The repertoire consists of 40,000 or so clones, with about 85% occurring once and the leading ten covering 12% to 15%. Material for sequencing was peripheral blood. The receptor set was obtained from a human donor in a cohort sampled during active COVID-19. Both conserved end residues are part of each CDR3. The D gene is left open where the match is weak. Size tells how often a clone was seen (once, few, many) or the class of an expanded clone, and some rows leave it out.

abundance	d_gene	j_gene	v_gene	CDR3aa	CDR3nt
NA	TRBD2	TRBJ2-3	TRBV10-3	CAISEGAGADTQYF	TGTGCCATCAGTGAGGGGGCGGGGGCAGATACGCAGTATTTT
NA	NA	TRBJ1-4	TRBV5-1	CASSLGQVNEKLFF	TGCGCCAGCAGCTTAGGACAAGTAAATGAAAAACTGTTTTTT
NA	NA	TRBJ2-3	TRBV12-3/TRBV12-4	CASRDISSDTQYF	TGTGCCAGCAGGGACATTTCCTCAGATACGCAGTATTTT
NA	NA	TRBJ1-1	TRBV6-5	CASSQEQTNTEAFF	TGTGCCAGCAGCCAGGAACAGACGAACACTGAAGCTTTCTTT
NA	NA	TRBJ2-6	TRBV5-4	CASSLRSVSGANVLTF	TGTGCCAGCAGCTTGCGTAGCGTCTCTGGGGCCAACGTCCTGACTTTC
NA	TRBD2	TRBJ2-1	TRBV7-9	CASSLSGGGNEQFF	TGTGCCAGCAGCCTTAGCGGGGGGGGAAATGAGCAGTTCTTC
NA	NA	TRBJ1-3	TRBV12-5	CASGFQGFSGNTIYF	TGTGCTAGTGGTTTTCAGGGGTTCTCTGGAAACACCATATATTTT
few	NA	TRBJ1-1	TRBV19	CASSWGSGTEAFF	TGTGCCAGTAGTTGGGGATCAGGGACTGAAGCTTTCTTT
NA	NA	TRBJ1-1	TRBV18	CASSPSQANTEAFF	TGTGCCAGCTCACCGTCGCAGGCGAACACTGAAGCTTTCTTT
NA	NA	TRBJ2-1	TRBV5-1	CASSLEARGAEQFF	TGCGCCAGCAGCTTGGAGGCCAGGGGGGCTGAGCAGTTCTTC
NA	TRBD1	TRBJ2-3	TRBV6-5	CASRRTGNTQYF	TGTGCCAGCAGGAGGACAGGTAATACGCAGTATTTT
NA	TRBD1	TRBJ1-4	TRBV6-1	CASSVAAMTGGDEKLFF	TGTGCCAGCAGTGTGGCGGCCATGACAGGGGGGGATGAAAAACTGTTTTTT
few	NA	TRBJ1-6	TRBV27	CASSLQGFRYSPLHF	TGTGCCAGCAGTTTACAGGGGTTTCGTTATTCACCCCTCCACTTT
once	TRBD1	TRBJ1-4	TRBV18	CASSPRTGTNEKLFF	TGTGCCAGCTCACCCAGGACAGGGACTAATGAAAAACTGTTTTTT
NA	TRBD1	TRBJ2-7	TRBV10-3	CAIRAQGTGDSYEQYF	TGTGCCATAAGAGCCCAAGGGACAGGGGATTCATACGAGCAGTACTTC
once	TRBD1	TRBJ2-1	TRBV15	CATSRTGGRNEQFF	TGTGCCACCAGCAGGACAGGGGGCAGGAATGAGCAGTTCTTC
NA	TRBD1	TRBJ1-4	TRBV7-6	CASSPIIITGAENEKLFF	TGTGCCAGCAGCCCCATCATAATAACAGGGGCGGAGAATGAAAAACTGTTTTTT
NA	NA	TRBJ2-7	TRBV5-1	CASSLGQGTHSYEQYF	TGCGCCAGCAGCTTGGGCCAGGGGACCCACTCCTACGAGCAGTACTTC
NA	TRBD1	TRBJ1-1	TRBV6-6	CASSYSGQGGEAFF	TGTGCCAGCAGTTACTCCGGACAGGGGGGCGAAGCTTTCTTT
NA	TRBD1	TRBJ2-7	TRBV5-1	CASSLEGGPSEQYF	TGCGCCAGCAGCTTGGAAGGGGGCCCCTCGGAGCAGTACTTC
NA	TRBD2	TRBJ2-1	TRBV5-4	CASSVIAGGSHNEQFF	TGTGCCAGCAGCGTTATAGCGGGGGGGTCCCACAATGAGCAGTTCTTC
NA	TRBD1	TRBJ2-7	TRBV5-1	CASSLAGTGDEQYF	TGCGCCAGCAGCTTGGCCGGGACAGGGGACGAGCAGTACTTC
NA	TRBD1	TRBJ1-1	TRBV7-9	CASSARGQIGTEAFF	TGTGCCAGCAGCGCCAGGGGGCAAATCGGCACTGAAGCTTTCTTT
NA	NA	TRBJ1-3	TRBV5-1	CASSSDMSSGNTIYF	TGCGCCAGCAGCTCGGACATGAGCTCTGGAAACACCATATATTTT
NA	TRBD1	TRBJ1-1	TRBV7-3	CASSPTGGAGAFF	TGTGCCAGCAGCCCTACAGGGGGCGCAGGTGCTTTCTTT
NA	TRBD1	TRBJ2-7	TRBV20-1	CSASERGTGGYEQYF	TGCAGTGCTAGTGAGAGGGGGACAGGGGGCTACGAGCAGTACTTC
NA	TRBD1	TRBJ2-1	TRBV2	CASNNRDRGYNEQFF	TGTGCCAGCAATAACCGGGACAGGGGATACAATGAGCAGTTCTTC
NA	NA	TRBJ1-5	TRBV6-5	CASMGTLVEPQHF	TGTGCCAGCATGGGGACACTGGTGGAGCCCCAGCATTTT
NA	TRBD1	TRBJ1-4	TRBV2	CASVKGAANEKLFF	TGTGCCAGCGTGAAGGGGGCGGCTAATGAAAAACTGTTTTTT
NA	TRBD2	TRBJ2-7	TRBV5-1	CASSLALAGGAGPYEQYF	TGCGCCAGCAGCTTGGCTCTAGCGGGGGGCGCGGGACCCTACGAGCAGTACTTC
NA	TRBD2	TRBJ2-1	TRBV7-8	CASSLGGTSGGEFF	TGTGCCAGCAGCTTAGGTGGGACTAGCGGGGGGGAGTTCTTC
NA	NA	TRBJ2-7	TRBV5-1	CASSLQGFTYEQYF	TGCGCCAGCAGCCTACAGGGATTTACCTACGAGCAGTACTTC
NA	NA	TRBJ1-5	TRBV2	CASRETAGGNQPQHF	TGTGCCAGCAGAGAGACAGCTGGGGGCAATCAGCCCCAGCATTTT
once	TRBD1	TRBJ1-4	TRBV6-1	CASREGTGNEKLFF	TGTGCCAGCCGTGAAGGGACAGGGAATGAAAAACTGTTTTTT
NA	NA	TRBJ2-2	TRBV6-4	CASSETRNTGELFF	TGTGCCAGCAGTGAAACACGTAACACCGGGGAGCTGTTTTTT
NA	TRBD2	TRBJ2-1	TRBV7-3	CASSLSSGGNNEQFF	TGTGCCAGCAGCTTAAGCAGCGGGGGCAACAATGAGCAGTTCTTC
NA	NA	TRBJ1-3	TRBV2	CASRSRDSGNTIYF	TGTGCCAGCAGATCCAGGGACTCTGGAAACACCATATATTTT
once	TRBD2	TRBJ2-7	TRBV2	CASSRGRGSYEQYF	TGTGCCAGCAGCCGGGGGAGGGGCTCCTACGAGCAGTACTTC
NA	TRBD1	TRBJ2-7	TRBV5-1	CASSLVGTGGGHEQYF	TGCGCCAGCAGCTTGGTAGGGACAGGGGGCGGCCACGAGCAGTACTTC
NA	TRBD1	TRBJ2-7	TRBV14	CASSQRGTQGEQYF	TGTGCCAGCAGCCAAAGGGGGACACAGGGGGAGCAGTACTTC
NA	NA	TRBJ1-2	TRBV6-5	CAVRNYGYTF	TGTGCCGTCCGGAACTATGGCTACACCTTC
NA	TRBD1	TRBJ1-1	TRBV7-8	CASSLGPRGQGEAFF	TGTGCCAGCAGCTTAGGCCCTCGGGGACAGGGTGAAGCTTTCTTT
NA	NA	TRBJ1-3	TRBV3-1/TRBV3-2	CASSQATGIGNTIYF	TGTGCCAGCAGCCAAGCTACAGGGATCGGAAACACCATATATTTT
NA	TRBD1	TRBJ2-7	TRBV7-9	CASSLNPGQGISYEQYF	TGTGCCAGCAGCTTAAACCCTGGACAGGGCATCTCCTACGAGCAGTACTTC
NA	NA	TRBJ1-1	TRBV5-5	CASSLAGRSMNTEAFF	TGTGCCAGCAGCTTGGCAGGTCGCAGCATGAACACTGAAGCTTTCTTT
NA	TRBD1	TRBJ1-1	TRBV6-5	CASSPGGDRGTEAFF	TGTGCCAGCAGCCCAGGGGGCGACAGGGGCACTGAAGCTTTCTTT
NA	TRBD2	TRBJ2-7	TRBV7-2	CASSFSGGAYEQYF	TGTGCCAGCAGCTTCAGCGGGGGAGCGTACGAGCAGTACTTC
NA	TRBD1	TRBJ2-5	TRBV7-8	CASSLGQGKETQYF	TGTGCCAGCAGCCTGGGACAGGGTAAAGAGACCCAGTACTTC
NA	NA	TRBJ2-2	TRBV6-6	CATQNTGELFF	TGTGCCACCCAGAACACCGGGGAGCTGTTTTTT
NA	NA	TRBJ1-3	TRBV7-7	CASSLAQGPGNTIYF	TGTGCCAGCAGCTTAGCGCAGGGCCCTGGAAACACCATATATTTT
NA	TRBD1	TRBJ1-5	TRBV19	CASSISDRGWPQHF	TGTGCCAGTAGTATATCCGACAGGGGGTGGCCCCAGCATTTT
NA	NA	TRBJ1-2	TRBV10-3	CAISEFRDGYTF	TGTGCCATCAGTGAGTTCAGGGATGGCTACACCTTC
NA	TRBD1	TRBJ1-2	TRBV19	CASSISGTASNIGYTF	TGTGCCAGTAGTATTTCAGGGACAGCCAGCAATATCGGCTACACCTTC
NA	TRBD1	TRBJ1-1	TRBV5-6	CASRRGTVNTEAFF	TGTGCCAGCAGGCGCGGGACAGTAAACACTGAAGCTTTCTTT
NA	NA	TRBJ1-2	TRBV6-5	CASSNGGYGYTF	TGTGCCAGCAGTAACGGGGGGTATGGCTACACCTTC